This TCR beta chain is drawn from a study of T cells expressing NK-cell markers. Study details: There were seven HCMV-seropositive donors and one seronegative donor among the eight sequenced. Study conclusions and caveats: Several donors likewise had their CD3+CD56-NKG2C+ fraction led by these clonotypes.

Of note for this clonotype: Its antigen is not known.

TCRdb reprocessed the 5' RACE reads and stores each CDR3 protein as one record, lacking DNA. The sample table sets out about 260,000 distinct CDR3 sequences. CDR1 is KGHSH and CDR2 is LQKENI in the germline V gene. CDR3 size: 12 residues. This TCR was recovered from a young man in good health. The source material was blood T cells: a sorted CD56 or NKG2C T cell subset, CD4+ or CD8+ T cells, or bulk PBMC T cells (not recorded which). The chain is built from TRBV18 and TRBJ2-1. CDR3 in amino acids: CASSNELNEQFF.